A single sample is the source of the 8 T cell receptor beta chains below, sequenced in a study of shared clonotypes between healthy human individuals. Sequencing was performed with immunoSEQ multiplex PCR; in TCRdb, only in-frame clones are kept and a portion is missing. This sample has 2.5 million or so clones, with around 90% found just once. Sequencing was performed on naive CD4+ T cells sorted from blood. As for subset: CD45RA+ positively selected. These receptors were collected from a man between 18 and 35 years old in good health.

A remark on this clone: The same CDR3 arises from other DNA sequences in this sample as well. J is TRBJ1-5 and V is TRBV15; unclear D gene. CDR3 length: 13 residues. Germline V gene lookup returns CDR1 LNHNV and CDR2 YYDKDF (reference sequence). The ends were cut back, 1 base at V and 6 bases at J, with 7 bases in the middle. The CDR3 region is CATSRGGSQPQHF. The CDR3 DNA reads TGTGCCACCAGCAGAGGGGGAAGTCAGCCCCAGCATTTT.

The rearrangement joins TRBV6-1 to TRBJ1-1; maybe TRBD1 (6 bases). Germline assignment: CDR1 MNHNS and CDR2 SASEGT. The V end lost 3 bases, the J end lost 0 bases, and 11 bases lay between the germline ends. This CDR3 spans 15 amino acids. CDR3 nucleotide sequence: TGTGCCAGCAGTGAGCCGGGACACGTGAACACTGAAGCTTTCTTT. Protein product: CASSEPGHVNTEAFF.

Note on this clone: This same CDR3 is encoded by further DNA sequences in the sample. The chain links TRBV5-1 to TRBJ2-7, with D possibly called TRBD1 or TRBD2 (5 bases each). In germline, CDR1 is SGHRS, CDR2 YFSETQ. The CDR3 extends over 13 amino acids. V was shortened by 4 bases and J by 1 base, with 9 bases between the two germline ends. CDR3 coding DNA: TGCGCCAGCAGCAGGGACCTATCCTACGAGCAGTACTTC. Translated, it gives CASSRDLSYEQYF.

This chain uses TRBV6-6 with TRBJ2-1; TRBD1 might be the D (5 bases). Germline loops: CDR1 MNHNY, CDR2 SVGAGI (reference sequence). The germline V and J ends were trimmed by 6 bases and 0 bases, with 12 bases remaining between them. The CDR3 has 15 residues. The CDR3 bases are TGTGCCAGCAGCTCAAGGGGAAGCTCCTACAATGAGCAGTTCTTC. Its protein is CASSSRGSSYNEQFF.

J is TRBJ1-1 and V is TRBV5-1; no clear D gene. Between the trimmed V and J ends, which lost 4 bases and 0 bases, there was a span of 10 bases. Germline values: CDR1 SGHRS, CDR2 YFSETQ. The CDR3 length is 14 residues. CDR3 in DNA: TGCGCCAGCAGCCCCCTCACAATGAACACTGAAGCTTTCTTT. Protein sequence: CASSPLTMNTEAFF.

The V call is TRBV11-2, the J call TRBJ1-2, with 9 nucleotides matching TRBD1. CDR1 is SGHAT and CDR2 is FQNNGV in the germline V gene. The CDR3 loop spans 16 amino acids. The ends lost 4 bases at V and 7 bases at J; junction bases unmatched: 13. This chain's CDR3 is CASSSTSTGGVGGYTF. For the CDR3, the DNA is TGTGCCAGCAGCTCCACTTCTACAGGGGGCGTAGGTGGCTACACCTTC.

The CDR3: CASSSGRSNEQFF. The CDR3, as DNA: TGTGCCAGTAGCAGCGGGAGGTCCAATGAGCAGTTCTTC. The chain uses TRBV19 and TRBJ2-1; 9 positions agree with TRBD2. With V trimmed by 6 bases and J by 6 bases, 3 bases remained unmatched. The CDR3 spans 13 residues. The germline V gene has CDR1 LNHDA and CDR2 SQIVND (reference sequence). The whole variable domain, filled in from reference TRBV19 and TRBJ2-1, reads DGGITQSPKYLFRKEGQNVTLSCEQNLNHDAMYWYRQDPGQGLRLIYYSQIVNDFQKGDIAEGYSVSREKKESFPLTVTSAQKNPTAFYLCASSSGRSNEQFFGPGTRLTVL.

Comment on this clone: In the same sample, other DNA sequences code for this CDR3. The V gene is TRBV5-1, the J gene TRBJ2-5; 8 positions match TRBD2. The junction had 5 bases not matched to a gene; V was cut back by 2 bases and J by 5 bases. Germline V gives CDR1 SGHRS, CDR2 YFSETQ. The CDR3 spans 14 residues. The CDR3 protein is CASSLGAGEETQYF. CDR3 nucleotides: TGCGCCAGCAGCTTAGGAGCGGGAGAGGAGACCCAGTACTTC.